This T cell receptor (beta chain) is from a study of immune evolution from preneoplasia to lung adenocarcinoma. Profiled with immunoSEQ multiplex PCR; TCRdb holds only in-frame clones, not every one. The sample lists 27,000 or so clones, just under 75% seen once, with 4.5% to 7% in the top ten. A few counts support this clone. Its antigen is currently unknown. Resections took place in Japan or China from the mid-2010s to the late 2010s. Study observations and caveats: From normal lung to invasive adenocarcinoma, top clone frequencies appeared to decrease.

This CDR3 has 15 amino acids. V lost 1 base, J lost 2 bases, and 9 bases lay in between. CDR1 and CDR2 (germline): MNHEY, SMNVEV (reference sequence). The clonotype originates from a person between 55 and 70 years old with invasive lung adenocarcinoma. Some clones in this sample may be carry-over from other donors' samples. The sequenced material came from FFPE invasive lung adenocarcinoma tissue. V and J are TRBV27 and TRBJ2-1; a weak D match, TRBD2 (6 bases). The CDR3 loop reads CASSLFAGTYNEQFF. DNA of the CDR3: TGTGCCAGCAGTTTATTCGCGGGAACCTACAATGAGCAGTTCTTC.